This T cell receptor (beta chain) was obtained from a study of T-cell memory formation after mild COVID-19. As for the study in general: Clusters of TCRs were largely donor specific.

The length of the CDR3 is 16 residues. Germline loops: CDR1 MGHRA, CDR2 YSYEKL. Trimming stripped 4 bases from V and 7 bases from J, with 22 bases between. On this clonotype itself: Antigen specificity is unknown.

TCR alpha and TCR beta cDNA libraries carrying sample barcodes and UMIs were produced by 5'RACE using constant-segment primers. TCRdb recomputed calls from the 5' RACE reads with MiXCR, one row per CDR3 protein. This sample has 400,000 or so distinct CDR3 sequences; about 20% occur once, and the top ten carry about 8.1%. General study points: Clones that got smaller from day 15 to 85 had even CD4/CD8, while clones growing later tipped toward CD4+. Within pre-infection memory, some responding clones were found, suggesting cross-reactive memory joined.

The receptor's source is an adult woman who had mild COVID-19 (a few samples of this study predate the infection). Cell type and time point are not known. The sample comprised PBMCs or a T cell subset sorted from them (not recorded which). The chain links TRBV4-1 to TRBJ1-2; possibly TRBD1 for D (6 bases). The CDR3 DNA is TGCGCCAGCAGCCCAACTCGGGGCAGGGGAACCTTTGGCTACACCTTC. Amino acids: CASSPTRGRGTFGYTF.